These 18 T cell receptor beta chains came from one sample sequenced in a study of T cell responses to AZD1222 COVID-19 vaccine. Clones were sequenced by immunoSEQ multiplex PCR, and TCRdb holds only the in-frame ones, with some missing. The table shows 210,000 or so clones, with around 93% occurring only once. Here the sequenced sample was peripheral blood, taken on day 0 of MenACWY control vaccination. The source of these receptors is an adult in good health.

This CDR3 reads CASSRRGNTEAFF. CDR3 in DNA: TGTGCCAGCAGTCGCCGAGGGAACACTGAAGCTTTCTTT. The chain recombines TRBV6-2 or TRBV6-3 with TRBJ1-1; D is undetermined. The CDR3 runs 13 residues. V lost 5 bases and J lost 1, with 8 bases in between. Germline CDR1 MNHEY, CDR2 SVGEGT.

The chain couples TRBV2 to TRBJ2-4, with a possible D match to TRBD1 (5 bases). Germline CDR1 reads SNHLY; CDR2 reads FYNNEI. This CDR3 comprises 14 residues. Trimming took off 8 bases at V and 1 base at J, with 12 bases between the two ends. The CDR3 sequence: CASLREGAKNIQYF. CDR3 sequence (DNA): TGTGCCAGCCTCAGGGAAGGGGCCAAAAACATTCAGTACTTC.

This clone has more than one count but fewer than ten. The gene calls are TRBV5-6 and TRBJ1-5; D is perhaps TRBD1 (5 bases). This CDR3 comprises 15 residues. Trimming shortened V by 4 bases and J by 0 bases, and 11 bases separated the two germline ends. Germline assignment: CDR1 SGHDT and CDR2 YYEEEE. Here the CDR3 reads CASSPGPTSNQPQHF. CDR3 sequence (DNA): TGTGCCAGCAGCCCGGGACCCACTAGCAATCAGCCCCAGCATTTT.

This clone was counted a single time. This chain uses TRBV2 with TRBJ2-7; D may be TRBD1 or TRBD2 (5 bases each). The length of the CDR3 is 15 residues. V was pared by 11 bases and J by 6 bases, with 26 bases between. Germline lookup yields CDR1 SNHLY and CDR2 FYNNEI. The CDR3 protein is CARGTGQVVWGEQYF. DNA of the CDR3: TGTGCCCGCGGCACGGGGCAGGTCGTCTGGGGCGAGCAGTACTTC.

The chain combines TRBV5-8 with TRBJ2-1, with 8 bases lining up with TRBD2. V shed 1 base and J 0 bases; nucleotides not matched to a gene: 12. The germline CDR1 and CDR2 sequences are SGHTS and YDEGEE. This CDR3 region has 19 residues. The CDR3 nucleotides read TGTGCCAGCAGCTTGTGGCGGGGGGCGAAACTCAGCTCCTACAATGAGCAGTTCTTC. Translating gives CASSLWRGAKLSSYNEQFF.

The V gene is TRBV6-6, the J gene TRBJ1-5; a possible D gene is TRBD1 (5 bases). The CDR3 loop spans 14 amino acids. V lost 10 bases and J lost 4, with 17 bases in between. The germline V gene has CDR1 MNHNY and CDR2 SVGAGI (reference sequence). The CDR3 DNA sequence: TGTGCCATCTCGACCGGGGGGTATAATCAGCCCCAGCATTTT. Its protein product is CAISTGGYNQPQHF.

The rearrangement links TRBV11-2 to TRBJ2-2; no reliable D call. Per germline, CDR1 SGHAT and CDR2 FQNNGV. This CDR3 is 12 amino acids long. V lost 5 bases and J 6 bases, leaving 7 bases between the germline ends. CDR3 amino acids: CASSLGSGELFF. CDR3 coding DNA: TGTGCCAGCAGCCTGGGGTCCGGGGAGCTGTTTTTT.

The chain combines TRBV9 with TRBJ1-6; a weak D match, TRBD1 (6 bases). V lost 1 base and J 8 bases, leaving 16 bases between the germline ends. Germline V CDR1 and CDR2: SGDLS, YYNGEE. This CDR3 has 16 residues. This chain's CDR3 is CASSVYDRLSDSPLHF. The DNA of the CDR3 is TGTGCCAGCAGCGTATACGACAGGTTGTCTGATTCACCCCTCCACTTT.

This chain connects TRBV7-8 to TRBJ1-6, with 8 positions matching TRBD1. V dropped 7 bases and J dropped 5; count of bases not matched to a gene: 4. The CDR3 contains 14 residues. In germline, CDR1 is SGHVS, CDR2 FQNEAQ. In DNA, the CDR3 is TGTGCCAGCAACTTGGGACAGGATAATTCACCCCTCCACTTT. Amino acids: CASNLGQDNSPLHF.

The rearrangement uses TRBV4-1 and TRBJ1-2; no reliable D call. Trimming removed 5 bases from V and 8 bases from J, with 15 bases in between. The germline V gene has CDR1 MGHRA and CDR2 YSYEKL. This CDR3 has 13 residues. The CDR3 DNA reads as TGCGCCAGCAGCGAGGACGGACCTAGGGGCTACACCTTC. Its protein is CASSEDGPRGYTF.

The count of this clone is one. The chain joins TRBV5-6 to TRBJ1-2; a possible D gene is TRBD1 (5 bases). The length of the CDR3 is 14 residues. Trimming stripped 5 bases from V and 4 bases from J, with 15 bases between. Germline V gene sequence: CDR1 SGHDT, CDR2 YYEEEE. The CDR3 protein is CASSNSGFTYGYTF. The CDR3 bases are TGTGCCAGCAGTAACTCAGGGTTTACCTATGGCTACACCTTC.

The rearrangement links TRBV6-5 to TRBJ1-4, with D uncertain. The V gene's germline CDR1 is MNHEY and CDR2 SVGAGI. Trimming removed 4 bases from V and 5 bases from J, with 14 bases in between. The CDR3 length is 15 residues. The CDR3 DNA sequence: TGTGCCAGCAGTTCCGAGAGAGGGTACAATGAAAAACTGTTTTTT. It specifies CASSSERGYNEKLFF.

The chain couples TRBV2 to TRBJ1-1, with D unclear. Germline lookup yields CDR1 SNHLY and CDR2 FYNNEI. V dropped 9 bases and J dropped 5 bases, with 19 bases sitting between them. The CDR3 is 14 residues long. The chain's CDR3 is CASRRSSIGTEAFF. The CDR3 nucleotides read TGTGCCAGTCGCCGGTCTTCCATCGGGACTGAAGCTTTCTTT. Using reference TRBV2 and TRBJ1-1 for the parts outside the CDR3, the full variable domain is EPEVTQTPSHQVTQMGQEVILRCVPISNHLYFYWYRQILGQKVEFLVSFYNNEISEKSEIFDDQFSVERPDGSNFTLKIRSTKLEDSAMYFCASRRSSIGTEAFFGQGTRLTVV.

The chain recombines TRBV7-2 with TRBJ1-6; TRBD1 aligns across 7 bases. Germline V gene lookup returns CDR1 SGHTA and CDR2 FQGNSA. The CDR3 runs 14 residues. The J segment lost 7 bases and the V segment lost 3 bases, leaving 3 bases of the junction unmatched. CDR3 nucleotide sequence: TGTGCCAGCAGCTTTAGGGGGCAGAATTCACCCCTCCACTTT. Translation: CASSFRGQNSPLHF.

The rearrangement joins TRBV6-5 to TRBJ1-1; the D gene is possibly TRBD1 (5 bases). Germline CDR1 and CDR2: MNHEY and SVGAGI. The V and J ends lost 5 bases and 1 base respectively, with 11 bases between them. The CDR3 spans 14 residues. CDR3 protein: CASSLDRANTEAFF. CDR3 nucleotide sequence: TGTGCCAGCAGTCTAGACAGAGCGAACACTGAAGCTTTCTTT.

The V gene is TRBV7-9, the J gene TRBJ2-1, with a possible D match to TRBD2 (6 bases). V lost 5 bases and J 0 bases, leaving 11 bases between the germline ends. Germline assignment: CDR1 SEHNR and CDR2 FQNEAQ (reference sequence). The CDR3 sequence is 15 residues long. The chain's CDR3 is CASSGRGSSYNEQFF. The CDR3 DNA reads as TGTGCCAGCAGCGGGCGGGGTAGCTCCTACAATGAGCAGTTCTTC.

This chain joins TRBV30 and TRBJ1-3; the D is unclear. V shed 7 bases and J shed 2 bases, with 12 bases lying between them. The CDR3 contains 13 residues. Germline lookup yields CDR1 GTSNPN and CDR2 SVGIG (reference sequence). This chain's CDR3 is CASESATGNTIYF. The CDR3 DNA follows: TGTGCCTCCGAGAGCGCCACTGGAAACACCATATATTTT.

The V gene is TRBV7-2, the J gene TRBJ2-1; 11 bases map to TRBD2. From germline, CDR1 is SGHTA and CDR2 FQGNSA. J lost 16 bases, V lost 6 bases, and 11 bases had no gene match. The CDR3 is 13 residues long. CDR3 sequence: CASRASGGTSSFF. DNA for the CDR3: TGTGCCAGCAGGGCTAGCGGGGGGACTAGCAGTTTCTTC. Looking up the rest from reference TRBV7-2 and TRBJ2-1 gives the full variable domain: GAGVSQSPSNKVTEKGKDVELRCDPISGHTALYWYRQSLGQGLEFLIYFQGNSAPDKSGLPSDRFSAERTGGSVSTLTIQRTQQEDSAVYLCASRASGGTSSFFGPGTRLTVL.